One sample yielded the 32 T cell receptor beta chains listed below, sequenced in a study of cytomegalovirus exposure and HLA in healthy donors. The PCR was carried out with 60 Vbeta primers and 13 Jbeta primers. The data were produced by immunoSEQ multiplex PCR, yet TCRdb's version contains in-frame clones alone and is incomplete. The top ten hold roughly 1.2% of the sample, which has about 130,000 clones, roughly 83% seen once. The sample was PBMCs. Source of these receptors: a girl aged 2-10 years in good health and CMV-seronegative.

The chain employs TRBV7-9 and TRBJ2-3; 7 bases fit TRBD1. The CDR3 is made up of 16 amino acids. Germline V gene sequence: CDR1 SEHNR, CDR2 FQNEAQ (reference sequence). J was trimmed by 4 bases and V by 5 bases; bases with no gene match: 12. The CDR3 DNA follows: TGTGCCAGCAGCCCGGGACAGCTCGCTCTCCCAGATACGCAGTATTTT. Translated: CASSPGQLALPDTQYF.

The chain combines TRBV18 with TRBJ1-5, with D unresolved. The CDR3 spans 15 residues. Germline V CDR1 and CDR2: KGHSH, LQKENI. Trimming cost V 5 bases and J 1 base, with 12 bases left between them. CDR3 sequence reads: CASSVVYVSNQPQHF. Here the CDR3 DNA reads TGTGCCAGCTCAGTCGTTTATGTGAGCAATCAGCCCCAGCATTTT.

The chain links TRBV9 to TRBJ1-3, with TRBD1 matching over 10 bases. CDR1 is SGDLS and CDR2 is YYNGEE in the germline V gene. This CDR3 spans 19 amino acids. The junction had 15 bases not matched to a gene; V was cut back by 3 bases and J by 3 bases. The CDR3 spells CASSAVPGQGSWFGNTIYF. For the CDR3, the DNA is TGTGCCAGCAGCGCAGTACCGGGACAGGGGAGTTGGTTTGGAAACACCATATATTTT.

This chain joins TRBV2 and TRBJ2-7; D gene ambiguous. Trimming took 6 bases from V and 3 from J, leaving 9 bases between them. Germline CDR1 and CDR2: SNHLY and FYNNEI. The CDR3 totals 12 residues. The CDR3 DNA is TGTGCCAGCAGCAGCAACAGCTACGAGCAGTACTTC. Its protein product is CASSSNSYEQYF.

The gene calls are TRBV25-1 and TRBJ2-1; tentative D call: TRBD2 (6 bases). Between the trimmed V and J ends, which lost 4 bases and 8 bases, there was a span of 24 bases. Looked up from germline, CDR1 is MGHDK and CDR2 is SYGVNS. The CDR3 is 17 residues long. The CDR3 sequence: CASSVGREAGIVDEQFF. CDR3 sequence (DNA): TGTGCCAGCAGTGTAGGCCGAGAGGCGGGGATTGTTGATGAGCAGTTCTTC. The entire variable domain, with the rest obtained from reference TRBV25-1 and TRBJ2-1, is as follows: EADIYQTPRYLVIGTGKKITLECSQTMGHDKMYWYQQDPGMELHLIHYSYGVNSTEKGDLSSESTVSRIRTEHFPLTLESARPSHTSQYLCASSVGREAGIVDEQFFGPGTRLTVL.

The CDR3, as DNA: TGTGCCAGCAGTTTGGTCCGTAGCGGGATCTACAATGAGCAGTTCTTC. This sequence encodes CASSLVRSGIYNEQFF. This chain links TRBV28 with TRBJ2-1, with 8 bases lining up with TRBD2. In germline, CDR1 is MDHEN, CDR2 SYDVKM. This CDR3 has 16 residues. Losses at the gene ends were 3 bases for V and 3 bases for J; bases not matched to a gene: 7.

The rearrangement uses TRBV30 and TRBJ2-7; D may be TRBD1 (6 bases). The V and J ends lost 3 bases and 3 bases respectively, with 15 bases between them. CDR1 and CDR2 (germline): GTSNPN, SVGIG (reference sequence). The CDR3 is 14 residues long. CDR3: CAWREQGRGYEQYF. In nucleotides, the CDR3 is TGTGCCTGGAGGGAACAGGGCCGTGGCTACGAGCAGTACTTC.

The chain has TRBV5-1 and TRBJ1-5; D is undetermined. The germline gives CDR1 SGHRS, CDR2 YFSETQ. The V gene lost 0 bases and the J gene lost 0 bases, with 13 bases spanning the gap. This CDR3 is built from 17 residues. The DNA of the CDR3 is TGCGCCAGCAGCTTGGTCCCAGTAGGGAGTAGCAATCAGCCCCAGCATTTT. This gives the protein CASSLVPVGSSNQPQHF.

This clone appeared once. Other DNA sequences in the same sample also yield this CDR3. The V call is TRBV7-9, the J call TRBJ2-2, with D perhaps matching TRBD1 (6 bases). CDR1 and CDR2 (germline): SEHNR, FQNEAQ (reference sequence). The CDR3 consists of 17 residues. V dropped 3 bases and J dropped 3 bases, with 17 bases sitting between them. The CDR3 spells CASSLDYRDSDTGELFF. As DNA, the CDR3 is TGTGCCAGCAGCTTGGATTACAGGGATTCGGACACCGGGGAGCTGTTTTTT.

The chain employs TRBV11-2 and TRBJ1-5, with 7 bases lining up with TRBD1. Germline V gives CDR1 SGHAT, CDR2 FQNNGV. This CDR3 is built from 14 residues. V lost 6 bases, J lost 2 bases, and 4 bases stayed unmatched. The CDR3 DNA reads TGTGCCAGCAGTCGTACAGGGGGCAATCAGCCCCAGCATTTT. It yields the protein CASSRTGGNQPQHF.

J is TRBJ2-1 and V is TRBV12-5; the D gene is possibly TRBD2 (6 bases). Germline assignment: CDR1 LGHNT and CDR2 FRNRAP. CDR3 length equals 15 residues. Trimming took off 6 bases at V and 4 bases at J, with 16 bases between the two ends. DNA of the CDR3: TGTGCTAGTGGCTCCCTCAGCGGGTATTACAATGAGCAGTTCTTC. This gives the protein CASGSLSGYYNEQFF.

CDR3 protein: CASSQNSNNQPQHF. CDR3 in DNA: TGTGCCAGCTCACAGAACAGCAACAATCAGCCCCAGCATTTT. The chain joins TRBV18 to TRBJ1-5; D unresolved. Germline CDR1 reads KGHSH; CDR2 reads LQKENI. V was clipped by 4 bases and J by 3 bases, with 10 bases between them. The CDR3 is 14 amino acids.

The chain links TRBV28 to TRBJ2-3; 10 nucleotides match TRBD2. The V gene end was trimmed by 4 bases and the J gene end by 2 bases; junction bases not matched to a gene: 24. Germline V gene sequence: CDR1 MDHEN, CDR2 SYDVKM. The CDR3 consists of 22 residues. CDR3 amino acids: CASSSGTAYFTSGVPYTDTQYF. In DNA, the CDR3 is TGTGCCAGCAGTTCAGGGACGGCGTACTTTACTAGCGGGGTCCCGTACACAGATACGCAGTATTTT.

CDR3 residues: CASRTSRVSYEQYF. As DNA, the CDR3 is TGTGCCAGCAGAACTAGTCGAGTCTCCTACGAGCAGTACTTC. The chain is built from TRBV2 and TRBJ2-7, with D possibly being TRBD2 (5 bases). V lost 6 bases and J lost 0, with 12 bases in between. This CDR3 is built from 14 residues. Looked up from germline, CDR1 is SNHLY and CDR2 is FYNNEI.

CDR3 nucleotides: TGTGCCAGTAGTCCAAACGGGGGGTCCTACAATGAGCAGTTCTTC. Encoded protein: CASSPNGGSYNEQFF. The gene calls are TRBV19 and TRBJ2-1, with 7 bases fitting TRBD2. This CDR3 is 15 amino acids long. Germline trimming cut 5 bases from V and 1 base from J; bases unmatched to any gene: 5. The V gene's germline CDR1 is LNHDA and CDR2 SQIVND (reference sequence).

The genes are TRBV4-1 and TRBJ1-2; D is possibly TRBD1 (5 bases). V was shortened by 6 bases and J by 7 bases, with 21 bases between the two germline ends. The CDR3 runs 15 residues. Germline V gives CDR1 MGHRA, CDR2 YSYEKL. Here the CDR3 DNA reads TGCGCCAGCAGTCCTCTGGACACTGGTCTTTCTGGCTACACCTTC. Translating it yields CASSPLDTGLSGYTF.

This rearrangement joins TRBV30 to TRBJ1-5; 8 nucleotides align to TRBD1. V lost 2 bases and J lost 7; bases outside the gene matches: 7. The CDR3 has 14 residues. Germline CDR1 is GTSNPN and CDR2 is SVGIG (reference sequence). The DNA of the CDR3 is TGTGCCTGGAGTCCCGACAGGGGTGGCCAGCCCCAGCATTTT. This sequence encodes CAWSPDRGGQPQHF.

The chain is built from TRBV30 and TRBJ2-2; tentatively, D is TRBD1 (6 bases). Germline V CDR1 and CDR2: GTSNPN, SVGIG (reference sequence). V lost 0 bases and J lost 7, with 12 bases in between. The CDR3 consists of 14 residues. The CDR3 sequence: CAWSVGAAHGELFF. CDR3 bases: TGTGCCTGGAGTGTGGGGGCTGCCCACGGGGAGCTGTTTTTT.

The V gene is TRBV12-5, the J gene TRBJ2-1; 9 positions match TRBD1. Germline loops: CDR1 LGHNT, CDR2 FRNRAP. After removal of 6 bases from V and 4 bases from J, the junction contained 4 bases not matched to a gene. This CDR3 has 14 amino acids. The CDR3 reads CASGLDRGYNEQFF. In DNA, the CDR3 is TGTGCTAGTGGCCTGGACAGGGGATACAATGAGCAGTTCTTC.

The chain is built from TRBV5-4 and TRBJ1-2; D gene uncertain. Germline V gives CDR1 SGHNT, CDR2 YYREEE (reference sequence). The CDR3 runs to 12 residues. V lost 1 base and J 7 bases, leaving 8 bases between the germline ends. The CDR3 coding sequence is TGTGCCAGCAGCTTGATCGGGGTTGGCTACACCTTC. Its translation is CASSLIGVGYTF.

The chain uses TRBV5-1 and TRBJ2-7; tentative D call: TRBD1 (6 bases). The CDR3 consists of 13 residues. The ends were cut back, 3 bases at V and 1 base at J, with 8 bases in the middle. From germline, CDR1 is SGHRS and CDR2 YFSETQ. As DNA, the CDR3 is TGCGCCAGCAGCTCGGACAGATCCTACGAGCAGTACTTC. As protein: CASSSDRSYEQYF. Full variable domain (missing parts from reference TRBV5-1 and TRBJ2-7): KAGVTQTPRYLIKTRGQQVTLSCSPISGHRSVSWYQQTPGQGLQFLFEYFSETQRNKGNFPGRFSGRQFSNSRSEMNVSTLELGDSALYLCASSSDRSYEQYFGPGTRLTVT.

V usage is TRBV4-1 and J usage is TRBJ2-7, with D unclear. Trimming shortened V by 0 bases and J by 2 bases, and 5 bases separated the two germline ends. The CDR3 is 13 residues long. CDR1 is MGHRA and CDR2 is YSYEKL in the germline V gene. CDR3 DNA sequence: TGCGCCAGCAGCCAAGACCTCCCCTACGAGCAGTACTTC. Its translation is CASSQDLPYEQYF.

This sequence joins TRBV5-4 and TRBJ2-7, with a weak D call TRBD1 (6 bases). The CDR3 has 12 residues. With 4 bases removed from V and 12 bases from J, the gap between germline ends came to 17 bases. The germline V gene encodes CDR1 SGHNT and CDR2 YYREEE (reference sequence). Written as DNA, the CDR3 is TGTGCCAGCAGCCCGTCATGGGGGCGAGTGTACTTC. Encoded protein: CASSPSWGRVYF.

The chain has TRBV6-1 and TRBJ2-3; 7 positions match TRBD2. CDR1 MNHNS and CDR2 SASEGT come from the germline V gene. The length of the CDR3 is 14 residues. V lost 7 bases to trimming and J lost 3 bases; unmatched junction nucleotides: 7. As DNA, the CDR3 is TGTGCCAGCAACCGGCTAGCGGAGACAGATACGCAGTATTTT. It encodes CASNRLAETDTQYF.

The chain uses TRBV19 and TRBJ2-7; 8 bases are a match to TRBD1. This CDR3 is 18 amino acids long. The V and J ends lost 4 bases and 6 bases, in that order; junction bases with no gene match: 20. Germline V gives CDR1 LNHDA, CDR2 SQIVND (reference sequence). CDR3 nucleotides: TGTGCCAGTAGTACACCGACGCTCGGTGGTCAGGGGGCTGGCGAGCAGTACTTC. Its protein is CASSTPTLGGQGAGEQYF.

This rearrangement joins TRBV4-2 to TRBJ2-3; perhaps TRBD1 as D (7 bases). The CDR3 covers 14 residues. V gave up 8 bases and J gave up 3 bases, with 15 bases separating them. Germline V lookup: CDR1 LGHNA, CDR2 YNFKEQ. CDR3: CASGAGTDTDTQYF. The CDR3 nucleotides are TGTGCCAGCGGGGCGGGGACAGATACAGATACGCAGTATTTT.

In its sample, this clone was seen a few times. The chain has TRBV28 and TRBJ2-3; TRBD2 agrees at 9 bases. Per germline, CDR1 MDHEN and CDR2 SYDVKM. This CDR3 is 15 amino acids long. The J segment lost 5 bases and the V segment lost 2 bases, leaving 5 bases of the junction unmatched. CDR3 amino acids: CASSLAGGPLDTQYF. The CDR3 nucleotides read TGTGCCAGCAGTTTAGCGGGAGGGCCATTAGATACGCAGTATTTT.

With respect to this clone: The junction differs from germline at one of its ends, possibly a read error. The chain combines TRBV28 with TRBJ1-4, with D perhaps matching TRBD1 (5 bases). The CDR3 is made up of 14 amino acids. Germline V gene lookup returns CDR1 MDHEN and CDR2 SYDVKM. CDR3 coding DNA: TGTGCCAGCAACCCCGTCGGAGGGACTGAAGAACTGTTTTTT. Amino acids: CASNPVGGTEELFF.

The chain carries TRBV5-1 and TRBJ2-3; TRBD2 matches at 8 bases. Germline CDR1 is SGHRS and CDR2 is YFSETQ. This CDR3 comprises 16 residues. V gave up 3 bases and J gave up 0 bases; unmatched junction bases: 6. CDR3 amino acids: CASSSSSGYSTDTQYF. The CDR3 nucleotides are TGCGCCAGCAGCTCGTCTAGCGGGTATAGCACAGATACGCAGTATTTT.

The rearrangement uses TRBV30 and TRBJ1-1; D gene ambiguous. Looked up from germline, CDR1 is GTSNPN and CDR2 is SVGIG (reference sequence). The CDR3 length is 13 residues. The germline V and J ends were trimmed by 1 base and 0 bases, with 6 bases remaining between them. CDR3 sequence: CAWSGHLNTEAFF. The CDR3 region has the DNA TGTGCCTGGAGTGGTCACTTGAACACTGAAGCTTTCTTT.

The CDR3 region is CASSGDSYEQYF. For the CDR3, the DNA is TGTGCCAGCAGTGGGGACAGCTACGAGCAGTACTTC. The genes are TRBV25-1 and TRBJ2-7; TRBD1 aligns across 7 bases. Germline CDR1 and CDR2: MGHDK and SYGVNS. The CDR3 loop spans 12 amino acids. V trimming: 4 bases; J trimming: 3 bases; junction bases outside the gene matches: 0.

The V call is TRBV7-2, the J call TRBJ1-1; D unclear. Germline CDR1 SGHTA, CDR2 FQGNSA. The CDR3 has 15 amino acids. V gave up 1 base and J gave up 3 bases, with 12 bases separating them. The DNA for the CDR3 is TGTGCCAGCAGCTTAGTTGCGGGGTATGACACTGAAGCTTTCTTT. This translates into CASSLVAGYDTEAFF.